A single T cell receptor (beta chain) is shown here with its context. This likely comes from a read error, as the CDR3 has no conserved phenylalanine or tryptophan at its end. The limits of the CDR3 on the DNA are not certain, so only TCRdb's listed CDR3 is given. The table came from immunoSEQ multiplex PCR; TCRdb's copy has only in-frame clones and leaves some out. This table has some 970 clones, around 73% appearing once. The data originate from a study of ipilimumab plus nivolumab after autologous stem cell transplantation. Study-wide context: A median of roughly eight nivolumab and about five ipilimumab doses were given.

The length of the CDR3 is 15 amino acids, counting both ends. CDR1 LNHDA and CDR2 SQIVND come from the germline V gene (reference sequence). This receptor was obtained from a male donor with primary mediastinal lymphoma. This chain uses TRBV19 with TRBJ1-2; the D call in the table, TRBD1, was not verified against the DNA. Sequencing was performed on PBMCs, taken in a trial of ipilimumab plus nivolumab as post-transplant consolidation. CDR3 sequence reads: CASSRSRTNRKTYGY.